This T cell receptor beta chain was found in a study of T-cell reconstitution after alpha-beta-depleted transplantation in children listed by TCRdb under 2016. As for the study more broadly: T-cell immune reconstitution after TCRalphabeta/CD19-depleted allogeneic hematopoietic cell transplantation in children was quantitatively tracked in the study by means of TCR repertoire profiling.

The library was built by means of PCR. TCRdb shows the sequencer as Illumina HiSeq 2500. Molecular barcoding was employed in the preparation of TCR libraries, with unique molecular identifiers being used to normalize TCRbeta repertoire quantification. TCRdb passed the public sequencing reads through fastp at Q25 and MiXCR, retaining productive beta sequences. Duplicate CDR3 protein sequences are folded into a single record with the most common DNA and genes. The sample table contains approximately 650,000 distinct CDR3 sequences; only one count was recorded for about an eighth of them. Around 0.76% of the sample lies in the top ten. Taken from the germline V gene, the CDR1 and CDR2 loops are SGHRS and YFSETQ. V ends up 3 bases short and J 4 bases short, with an unmatched junction base count of 7. The CDR3 holds 15 amino acids from the cysteine to the phenylalanine. Left in the record is the CDR3 DNA by itself, 45 bases read in frame from the first base.

This sample's treatment or condition label indicates: allogeneic hematopoietic cell transplantation with graft depleted of TCRalphabeta T cells and CD19 B cells. Transplant recipients were children who received TCRalphabeta/CD19-depleted allogeneic hematopoietic cell grafts. There are many counts of this clonotype. It has no known antigen specificity. The input lacks base qualities; no much larger clone sits a single base away. What the research found in general, with its limitations: In some patients, the high TCRbeta diversity seen at day 60 was put down to recipient T cells and intrathymic progenitors that had survived conditioning. The frequencies of hyperexpanded clones fell over the following months, and after one year, T-cell counts and TCRbeta diversity were mostly attributed to newly produced T cells. The apparently early recovery of alphabetaT-cell counts about two months after transplant reportedly depended on only several hundred rapidly expanded clones that came from non-depleted graft cells.

The sample in question was PBMCs, obtained before TCRalphabeta/CD19-depleted stem cell transplant. This receptor was obtained from a girl aged 2 to 10 with congenital amegakaryocytic thrombocytopenia, due to receive a stem cell transplant. The sequence links TRBV5-1 to TRBJ1-2; TRBD1 matches 9 bases in the middle. The DNA sequence follows: TGCGCCAGCAGCTCGGGACAGGGCTACCTCTATGGCTACACCTTC. This encodes CASSSGQGYLYGYTF.